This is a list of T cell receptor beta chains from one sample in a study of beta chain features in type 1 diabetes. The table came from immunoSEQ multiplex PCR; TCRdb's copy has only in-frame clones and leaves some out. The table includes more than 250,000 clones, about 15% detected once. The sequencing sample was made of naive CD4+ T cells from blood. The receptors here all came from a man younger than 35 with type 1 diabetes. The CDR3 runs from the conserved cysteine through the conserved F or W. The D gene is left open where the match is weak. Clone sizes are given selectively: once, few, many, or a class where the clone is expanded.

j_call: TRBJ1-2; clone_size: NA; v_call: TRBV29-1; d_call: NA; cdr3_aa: CSVLYYGYTF; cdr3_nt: TGCAGCGTTCTTTACTATGGCTACACCTTC
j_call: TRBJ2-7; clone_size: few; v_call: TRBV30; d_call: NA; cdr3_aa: CAWSATYEQYF; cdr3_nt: TGTGCCTGGAGTGCCACCTACGAGCAGTACTTC
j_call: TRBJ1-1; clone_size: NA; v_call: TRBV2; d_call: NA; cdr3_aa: CASSVRQPNTEAFF; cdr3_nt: TGTGCCAGCAGTGTGCGGCAGCCGAACACTGAAGCTTTCTTT
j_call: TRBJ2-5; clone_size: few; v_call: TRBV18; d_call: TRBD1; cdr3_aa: CASSLQQGEKTQYF; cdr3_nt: TGTGCCAGCTCACTTCAACAGGGGGAGAAGACCCAGTACTTC
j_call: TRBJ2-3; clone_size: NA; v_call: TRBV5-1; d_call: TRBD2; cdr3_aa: CASSLGGSGGVDTQYF; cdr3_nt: TGCGCCAGCAGCTTGGGTGGTAGCGGGGGAGTAGATACGCAGTATTTT
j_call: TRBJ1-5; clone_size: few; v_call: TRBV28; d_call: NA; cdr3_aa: CASRGAGQPQHF; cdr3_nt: TGTGCCAGCCGGGGGGCCGGTCAGCCCCAGCATTTT
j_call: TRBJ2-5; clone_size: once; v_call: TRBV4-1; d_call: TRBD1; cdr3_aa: CASSQDDRERKREETQYF; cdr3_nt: TGCGCCAGCAGCCAAGACGACAGGGAGAGGAAAAGAGAAGAGACCCAGTACTTC
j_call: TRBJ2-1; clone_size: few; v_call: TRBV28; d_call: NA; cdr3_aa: CASSLVADNEQFF; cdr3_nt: TGTGCCAGCAGTTTAGTAGCGGACAATGAGCAGTTCTTC
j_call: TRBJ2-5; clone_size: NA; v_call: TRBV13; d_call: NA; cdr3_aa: CASSLEGLGDRTQYF; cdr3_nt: TGTGCCAGCAGCTTAGAGGGGCTGGGTGATCGGACCCAGTACTTC
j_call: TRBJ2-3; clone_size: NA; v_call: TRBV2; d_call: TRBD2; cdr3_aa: CASSRTSGSVWDTQYF; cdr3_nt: TGTGCCAGCAGTCGGACTAGCGGGAGTGTGTGGGATACGCAGTATTTT
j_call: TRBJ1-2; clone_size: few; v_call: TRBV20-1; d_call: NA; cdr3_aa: CSAPRDGYTF; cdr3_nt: TGCAGTGCTCCCCGGGATGGCTACACCTTC
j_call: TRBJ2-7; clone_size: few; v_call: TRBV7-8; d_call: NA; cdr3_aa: CASSRQDSYEQYF; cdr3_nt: TGTGCCAGCAGCAGACAGGACTCCTACGAGCAGTACTTC
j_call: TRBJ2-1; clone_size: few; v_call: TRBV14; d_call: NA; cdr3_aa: CASSSERIFSYNEQFF; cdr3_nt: TGTGCCAGCTCCTCCGAGCGGATTTTTTCCTACAATGAGCAGTTCTTC
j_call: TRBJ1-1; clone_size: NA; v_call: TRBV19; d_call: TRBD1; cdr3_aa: CASSLRTGGRTEAFF; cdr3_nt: TGTGCCAGTAGTCTAAGGACAGGGGGCAGAACTGAAGCTTTCTTT
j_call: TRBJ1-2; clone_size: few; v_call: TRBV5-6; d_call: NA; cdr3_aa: CASRGLSRTYGYTF; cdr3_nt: TGTGCCAGCAGAGGATTATCGCGGACTTATGGCTACACCTTC
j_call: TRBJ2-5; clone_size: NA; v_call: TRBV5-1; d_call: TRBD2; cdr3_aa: CASSSLAGSGETQYF; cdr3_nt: TGCGCCAGCAGCTCGCTAGCGGGTTCCGGGGAGACCCAGTACTTC
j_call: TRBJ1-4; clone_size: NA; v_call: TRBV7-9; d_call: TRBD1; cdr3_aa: CASSFGTGSEKLFF; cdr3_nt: TGTGCCAGCAGCTTCGGGACAGGGAGTGAAAAACTGTTTTTT
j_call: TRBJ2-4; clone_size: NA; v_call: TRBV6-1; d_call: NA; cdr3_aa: CASTERGGRKDIQYF; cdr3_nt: TGTGCCAGCACGGAAAGGGGGGGGCGAAAGGACATTCAGTACTTC
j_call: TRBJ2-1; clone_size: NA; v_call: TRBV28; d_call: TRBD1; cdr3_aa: CASSLYGTGARLRYNEQFF; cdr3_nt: TGTGCCAGCAGTTTATATGGGACAGGGGCTCGCTTGAGGTACAATGAGCAGTTCTTC
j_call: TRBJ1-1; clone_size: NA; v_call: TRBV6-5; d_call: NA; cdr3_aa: CASSYPGGGGEEAFF; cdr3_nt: TGTGCCAGCAGTTACCCAGGAGGCGGGGGGGAAGAAGCTTTCTTT
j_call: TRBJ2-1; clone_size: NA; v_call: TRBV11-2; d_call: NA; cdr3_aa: CASSLFPNNEQFF; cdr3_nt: TGTGCCAGCAGCTTATTTCCCAACAATGAGCAGTTCTTC
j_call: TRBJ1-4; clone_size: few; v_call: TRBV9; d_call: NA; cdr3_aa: CASSVRGNSNEKLFF; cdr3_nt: TGTGCCAGCAGCGTAAGGGGGAACTCGAACGAAAAACTGTTTTTT
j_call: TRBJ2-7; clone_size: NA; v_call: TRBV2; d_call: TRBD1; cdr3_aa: CASNPGQGPYEQYF; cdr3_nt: TGTGCCAGCAATCCGGGACAGGGGCCCTACGAGCAGTACTTC
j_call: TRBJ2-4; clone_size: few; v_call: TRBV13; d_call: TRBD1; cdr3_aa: CASSLRTGIAKNIQYF; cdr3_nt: TGTGCCAGCAGCCTCCGGACAGGGATAGCCAAAAACATTCAGTACTTC
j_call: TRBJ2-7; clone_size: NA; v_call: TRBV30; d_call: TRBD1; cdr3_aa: CAWSVQYRTGAQYF; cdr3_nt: TGTGCCTGGAGTGTACAGTATCGGACAGGCGCCCAGTACTTC
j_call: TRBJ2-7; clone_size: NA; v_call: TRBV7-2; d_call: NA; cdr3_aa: CASSLPAVGGTSLSYEQYF; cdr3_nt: TGTGCCAGCAGCTTACCCGCGGTGGGGGGAACTTCTCTCTCCTACGAGCAGTACTTC
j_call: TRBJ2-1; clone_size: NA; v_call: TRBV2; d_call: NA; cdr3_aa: CASTYFNEQFF; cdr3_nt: TGTGCCAGCACGTATTTCAATGAGCAGTTCTTC
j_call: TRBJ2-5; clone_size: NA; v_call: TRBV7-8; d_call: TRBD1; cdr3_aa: CASSLVVFRGSAETQYF; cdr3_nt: TGTGCCAGCAGCTTAGTCGTATTCAGGGGGTCAGCGGAGACCCAGTACTTC
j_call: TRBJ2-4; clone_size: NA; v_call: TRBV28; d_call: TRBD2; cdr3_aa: CASSTSAGGAKNIQYF; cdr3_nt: TGTGCCAGCAGCACGTCAGCGGGAGGGGCCAAAAACATTCAGTACTTC
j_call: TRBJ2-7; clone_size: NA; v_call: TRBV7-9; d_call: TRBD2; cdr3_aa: CASSWSGTSGIYEQYF; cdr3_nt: TGTGCCAGCAGCTGGTCCGGGACTAGCGGGATATACGAGCAGTACTTC
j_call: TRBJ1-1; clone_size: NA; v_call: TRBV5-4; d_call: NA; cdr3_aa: CASREPGQTFTEAFF; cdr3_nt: TGTGCCAGCAGGGAGCCGGGACAAACTTTCACTGAAGCTTTCTTT
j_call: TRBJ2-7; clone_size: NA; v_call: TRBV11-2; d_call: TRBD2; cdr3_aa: CASSSPISGLASYEQYF; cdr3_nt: TGTGCCAGCAGCTCTCCGATTTCGGGACTAGCGTCCTACGAGCAGTACTTC
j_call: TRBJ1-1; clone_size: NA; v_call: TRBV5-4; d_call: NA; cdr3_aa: CASSLTNRVGAFF; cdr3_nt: TGTGCCAGCAGCTTAACAAACAGGGTCGGAGCTTTCTTT
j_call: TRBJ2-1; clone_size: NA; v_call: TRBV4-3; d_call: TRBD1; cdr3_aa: CASGRRLDRGKGNEQFF; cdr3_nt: TGCGCCAGCGGCCGGCGCCTGGACAGGGGGAAGGGCAATGAGCAGTTCTTC
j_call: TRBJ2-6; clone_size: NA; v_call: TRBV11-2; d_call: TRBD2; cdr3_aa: CASRFPSGGSGANVLTF; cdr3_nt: TGTGCCAGCAGGTTTCCCAGCGGGGGCTCTGGGGCCAACGTCCTGACTTTC
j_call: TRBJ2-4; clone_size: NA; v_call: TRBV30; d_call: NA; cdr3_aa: CAWSVVLVGGIQYF; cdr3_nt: TGTGCCTGGAGTGTAGTCCTAGTAGGTGGCATTCAGTACTTC
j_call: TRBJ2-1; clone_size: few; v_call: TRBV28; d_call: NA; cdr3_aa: CASSLELEQFF; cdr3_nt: TGTGCCAGCAGTTTGGAACTAGAGCAGTTCTTC
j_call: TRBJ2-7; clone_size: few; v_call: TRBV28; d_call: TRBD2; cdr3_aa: CASSLFITRLAAATPTYEQYF; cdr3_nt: TGTGCCAGCAGTTTATTCATCACCCGACTAGCGGCCGCCACTCCAACCTACGAGCAGTACTTC
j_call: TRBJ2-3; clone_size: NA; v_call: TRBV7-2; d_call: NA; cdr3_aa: CASSLSASPDTQYF; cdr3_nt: TGTGCCAGCAGCTTATCGGCTAGTCCAGATACGCAGTATTTT
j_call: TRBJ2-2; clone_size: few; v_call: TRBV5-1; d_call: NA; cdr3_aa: CASSKTNTGELFF; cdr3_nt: TGCGCCAGCTCGAAGACAAACACCGGGGAGCTGTTTTTT
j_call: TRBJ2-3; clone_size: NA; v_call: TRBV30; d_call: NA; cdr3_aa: CAWSVPEGSYLPGGTDTQYF; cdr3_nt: TGTGCCTGGAGTGTACCCGAGGGCAGTTACCTCCCTGGGGGCACAGATACGCAGTATTTT